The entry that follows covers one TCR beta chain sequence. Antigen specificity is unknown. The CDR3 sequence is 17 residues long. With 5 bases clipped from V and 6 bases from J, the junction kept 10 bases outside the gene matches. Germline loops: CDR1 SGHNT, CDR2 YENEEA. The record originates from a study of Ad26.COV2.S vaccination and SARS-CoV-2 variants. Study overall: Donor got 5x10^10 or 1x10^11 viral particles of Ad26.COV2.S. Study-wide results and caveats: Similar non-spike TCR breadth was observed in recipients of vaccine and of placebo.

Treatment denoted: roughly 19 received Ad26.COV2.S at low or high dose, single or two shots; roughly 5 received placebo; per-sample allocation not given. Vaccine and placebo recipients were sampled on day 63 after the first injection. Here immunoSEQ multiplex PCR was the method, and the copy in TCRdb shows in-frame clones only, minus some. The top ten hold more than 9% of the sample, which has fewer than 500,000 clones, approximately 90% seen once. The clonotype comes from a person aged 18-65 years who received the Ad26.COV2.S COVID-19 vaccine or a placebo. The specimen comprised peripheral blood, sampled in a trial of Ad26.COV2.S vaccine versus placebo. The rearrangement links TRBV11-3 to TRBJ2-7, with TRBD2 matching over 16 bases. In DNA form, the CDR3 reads TGTGCCAGCAGCCCGGGACTAGCGGGAGGGCCGAGAACCGAGCAGTACTTC. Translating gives CASSPGLAGGPRTEQYF.